The 30 T cell receptor beta chains reported below all come from one sample, sequenced in a study of T cells in localized non-small cell lung cancer (dated by TCRdb to the early 2020s). Library method: the immunoSEQ multiplex PCR assay. Not all clones reach the TCRdb copy of this immuneACCESS table, which keeps in-frame sequences only. Checked studies attribute under half of the gap to unresolved V genes and leave the rest unexplained. This sample has about 2,200 clones in its table, and about 28% of those were observed once. 25% to 30% of the sample is taken by the ten largest. The specimen comprised normal lung tissue next to the tumor, sampled before any cancer treatment. These receptors all come from a man aged 40 to 69 with stage I lung adenocarcinoma.

The V and J genes are TRBV28 and TRBJ1-2; D ambiguous. Trimming cost V 3 bases and J 4 bases, with 15 bases left between them. Germline loops: CDR1 MDHEN, CDR2 SYDVKM. The CDR3 spans 15 residues. The CDR3 here is CASSFLSLTGYGYTF. The CDR3 region has the DNA TGTGCCAGCAGTTTCCTTAGCCTCACTGGCTATGGCTACACCTTC.

By share, this clone counts as medium-sized. The genes are TRBV9 and TRBJ2-7; 8 positions match TRBD2. Germline lookup yields CDR1 SGDLS and CDR2 YYNGEE. The V and J ends lost 3 bases and 4 bases, in that order; junction bases with no gene match: 9. CDR3 size: 15 residues. This CDR3 is CASSALPRGGYEQYF. The CDR3, as DNA: TGTGCCAGCAGCGCCCTCCCCCGGGGGGGATACGAGCAGTACTTC.

The chain uses TRBV6-8 and TRBJ2-1, with 14 bases identical to TRBD2. Germline CDR1 and CDR2: MNHGY and SAAAGT. This CDR3 comprises 19 residues. The trim removed 5 bases at V and 2 bases at J, leaving 11 bases unmatched. In DNA form, the CDR3 reads TGTGCCAGCAGTCTGGGACTAGCGGGGGACTTCCGGACCTACAATGAGCAGTTCTTC. The encoded protein is CASSLGLAGDFRTYNEQFF.

The J gene is TRBJ1-4, the V gene TRBV28, with D tentatively TRBD1 (6 bases). Germline V CDR1 and CDR2: MDHEN, SYDVKM. The CDR3 has 14 residues. V was cut by 3 bases and J by 5 bases, with 10 bases left in between. Here the CDR3 reads CASSFVGGNEKLFF. CDR3 DNA sequence: TGTGCCAGCAGTTTCGTCGGGGGCAATGAAAAACTGTTTTTT.

The gene calls are TRBV28 and TRBJ1-1; D is perhaps TRBD1 (5 bases). V lost 4 bases, J lost 5 bases, and 14 bases lay in between. CDR3 size: 14 residues. CDR1 and CDR2 from the germline V gene are MDHEN and SYDVKM. The CDR3 sequence: CASSWSAEGTEAFF. In DNA, the CDR3 is TGTGCCAGCAGTTGGTCGGCGGAGGGGACTGAAGCTTTCTTT.

This clone is medium-sized in the sample. This sequence joins TRBV11-3 and TRBJ2-1; D is possibly TRBD1 (5 bases). CDR1 and CDR2 from the germline V gene are SGHNT and YENEEA. V was trimmed by 6 bases and J by 5 bases, leaving 14 bases between them. The CDR3 length is 14 residues. The CDR3 is CASSIKGPNNEQFF. Written as DNA, the CDR3 is TGTGCCAGCAGTATCAAGGGGCCTAACAATGAGCAGTTCTTC.

This clone was seen a single time. The chain employs TRBV19 and TRBJ1-2, with D perhaps TRBD1 (5 bases). Germline V CDR1 and CDR2: LNHDA, SQIVND (reference sequence). The CDR3 covers 14 residues. The germline V and J ends were trimmed by 10 bases and 8 bases, with 23 bases remaining between them. The CDR3: CATTGSGELRGYTF. The CDR3 bases are TGTGCCACCACCGGGTCGGGGGAGCTGCGCGGCTACACCTTC. Based on the CDR3 plus reference TRBV19 and TRBJ1-2, the full variable domain is DGGITQSPKYLFRKEGQNVTLSCEQNLNHDAMYWYRQDPGQGLRLIYYSQIVNDFQKGDIAEGYSVSREKKESFPLTVTSAQKNPTAFYLCATTGSGELRGYTFGSGTRLTVV.

V gene TRBV7-2 combines with J gene TRBJ1-2; D might be TRBD1 (6 bases). V was trimmed by 7 bases and J by 3 bases, leaving 15 bases between them. This CDR3 contains 14 residues. Germline values: CDR1 SGHTA, CDR2 FQGNSA. The CDR3 sequence: CASTTGQTHYGYTF. For the CDR3, the DNA is TGTGCCAGCACTACCGGACAGACCCACTATGGCTACACCTTC. The variable domain in full, with the rest retrieved from reference TRBV7-2 and TRBJ1-2, is GAGVSQSPSNKVTEKGKDVELRCDPISGHTALYWYRQSLGQGLEFLIYFQGNSAPDKSGLPSDRFSAERTGGSVSTLTIQRTQQEDSAVYLCASTTGQTHYGYTFGSGTRLTVV.

This clone is labeled as medium-sized. This chain links TRBV7-1 with TRBJ1-1; D is perhaps TRBD1 (5 bases). TRBV7-1 is an ORF, and what it does is uncertain. Trimming removed 4 bases from V and 4 bases from J, with 10 bases in between. The CDR3 is 13 residues long. DNA of the CDR3: TGTGCCAGCAGCTTAAGAGGGGCCACTGAAGCTTTCTTT. It translates to CASSLRGATEAFF.

A few counts support this clone. CDR3 bases: TGTGCCTGGAGTGTTAGCACAGATACGCAGTATTTT. Translation gives CAWSVSTDTQYF. V usage is TRBV30 and J usage is TRBJ2-3; D gene unclear. The CDR3 loop spans 12 amino acids. The germline V gene encodes CDR1 GTSNPN and CDR2 SVGIG (reference sequence). The V end lost 0 bases, the J end lost 0 bases, and 1 base lay between the germline ends.

This clone has just a few counts. The rearrangement uses TRBV6-8 and TRBJ1-5; D gene unclear. CDR1 and CDR2 from the germline V gene are MNHGY and SAAAGT. V lost 8 bases to trimming and J lost 1 base, with 6 bases between them. The CDR3 has 12 residues. CDR3 sequence (DNA): TGTGCCAGCGGTTGGAGCAATCAGCCCCAGCATTTT. This sequence encodes CASGWSNQPQHF.

This clone was picked up a small number of times. V and J are TRBV6-8 and TRBJ1-6, with D possibly TRBD1 on 5 matching bases. The length of the CDR3 is 14 residues. V shed 6 bases and J shed 10 bases, with 16 bases lying between them. Germline loops: CDR1 MNHGY, CDR2 SAAAGT. The CDR3 bases are TGTGCCAGCAGGGATGGGACCCCCTACTCACCCCTCCACTTT. Encoded protein: CASRDGTPYSPLHF.

This clone is labeled medium-sized. The chain couples TRBV11-3 to TRBJ2-7; D is perhaps TRBD1 or TRBD2 (6 bases each). Looked up from germline, CDR1 is SGHNT and CDR2 is YENEEA. The CDR3 covers 15 residues. With 3 bases removed from V and 4 bases from J, the gap between germline ends came to 16 bases. The CDR3 DNA follows: TGTGCCAGCAGCTTGGGGGGCTGGGGCGCGTACGAGCAGTACTTC. It codes for CASSLGGWGAYEQYF.

This clone was counted a few times. The chain joins TRBV6-8 to TRBJ2-7, with TRBD1 matching over 8 bases. Germline V gene sequence: CDR1 MNHGY, CDR2 SAAAGT. The CDR3 loop spans 13 amino acids. The J segment lost 6 bases and the V segment lost 4 bases, leaving 5 bases of the junction unmatched. CDR3 DNA: TGTGCCAGCAGTTCCTTACAGGGGGGCGAGCAGTACTTC. Its translation: CASSSLQGGEQYF.

This clone was detected a few times. The DNA is omitted, as the CDR3 cannot be located on it reliably, and the CDR3 follows TCRdb's listing. V gene TRBV7-5 combines with J gene TRBJ1-1; the listed D gene, TRBD1, was not tested against the DNA. TRBV7-5 is reported as a pseudogene. The CDR3 has 17 amino acids, counting both end residues. The chain's CDR3 is CASSATGWGSGNTEAFF.

The chain is built from TRBV10-3 and TRBJ2-3, with 16 bases fitting TRBD2. Germline CDR1 and CDR2: ENHRY and SYGVKD. The CDR3 is made up of 15 amino acids. The ends lost 11 bases at V and 6 bases at J; junction bases unmatched: 8. The CDR3 sequence is CAVLPGLAGGDTQYF. The CDR3 DNA sequence: TGTGCCGTGCTTCCGGGACTAGCGGGGGGGGATACGCAGTATTTT.

This clone appeared a few times. The chain has TRBV1 and TRBJ1-6; TRBD1 was called by the table and not checked on the DNA. TRBV1 represents a pseudogene. The CDR3 extends over 15 amino acids. The CDR3 reads CASSHVGDYNSPLHF. As DNA, the CDR3 is TGCGCCAGCAGCCATGTAGGGGACTATAATTCACCCCTCCACTTT.

CDR3 amino acids: CASAKGPVGDSPLHF. The CDR3 DNA sequence: TGTGCCAGCGCCAAAGGACCGGTGGGCGATTCACCCCTCCACTTT. The chain combines TRBV18 with TRBJ1-6; unclear D gene. The ends were cut back, 8 bases at V and 8 bases at J, with 19 bases in the middle. CDR3 length: 15 amino acids. Germline CDR1 and CDR2: KGHSH and LQKENI. Full variable domain (rest looked up from reference TRBV18 and TRBJ1-6): NAGVMQNPRHLVRRRGQEARLRCSPMKGHSHVYWYRQLPEEGLKFMVYLQKENIIDESGMPKERFSAEFPKEGPSILRIQQVVRGDSAAYFCASAKGPVGDSPLHFGNGTRLTVT.

This clone has more than one count but fewer than ten. CDR3 bases: TGTGCCAGCAGCTTAACCGACAGTGGAAACACCATATATTTT. Translated, it gives CASSLTDSGNTIYF. The chain joins TRBV11-3 to TRBJ1-3; D is perhaps TRBD1 (5 bases). The V end was cut by 2 bases, the J end by 3 bases, with 8 bases between. The CDR3 sequence is 14 residues long. CDR1 SGHNT and CDR2 YENEEA come from the germline V gene.

A few counts support this clone. This chain connects TRBV11-3 to TRBJ2-5; possibly TRBD1 for D (6 bases). Looked up from germline, CDR1 is SGHNT and CDR2 is YENEEA. V was shortened by 5 bases and J by 7 bases, with 23 bases between the two germline ends. This CDR3 is built from 16 residues. In DNA, the CDR3 is TGTGCCAGCAGCCAGAAACCCGGGACACTAGTTGGGACCCAGTACTTC. Protein sequence: CASSQKPGTLVGTQYF.

J is TRBJ2-7 and V is TRBV19, with 8 positions matching TRBD2. The V gene end was trimmed by 6 bases and the J gene end by 3 bases; junction bases not matched to a gene: 7. There are 14 residues in the CDR3. Germline assignment: CDR1 LNHDA and CDR2 SQIVND (reference sequence). The CDR3 DNA is TGTGCCAGTAGCCGGGGGGGCATAAGCTACGAGCAGTACTTC. Residues: CASSRGGISYEQYF.

The rearrangement links TRBV10-2 to TRBJ1-2, with D possibly matching TRBD1 (5 bases). Trimming pared 3 bases from V and 3 bases from J, leaving 14 bases between. This CDR3 region has 15 residues. Germline CDR1 WSHSY, CDR2 SAAADI. The CDR3 DNA reads as TGCGCCAGCAGTGAAAACACACCGGGACACTATGGCTACACCTTC. Amino acid sequence: CASSENTPGHYGYTF.

The sample holds a few counts of this clone. The chain is built from TRBV30 and TRBJ1-3, with D possibly matching TRBD1 (5 bases). Germline CDR1 reads GTSNPN; CDR2 reads SVGIG (reference sequence). V lost 0 bases to trimming and J lost 2 bases, with 11 bases between them. This CDR3 spans 15 amino acids. The CDR3 DNA reads as TGTGCCTGGAGTGTACCGGGGGGGGCTGGAAACACCATATATTTT. Protein product: CAWSVPGGAGNTIYF.

V and J are TRBV30 and TRBJ1-5, with D tentatively TRBD1 (5 bases). The CDR3 runs 13 residues. Germline loops: CDR1 GTSNPN, CDR2 SVGIG (reference sequence). V was pared by 2 bases and J by 2 bases, with 7 bases between. The CDR3 region has the DNA TGTGCCTGGAGTAAACAGGGCAATCAGCCCCAGCATTTT. Protein product: CAWSKQGNQPQHF.

The V and J genes are TRBV19 and TRBJ2-7; D might be TRBD1 (6 bases). The CDR3 runs 14 residues. Trimming took off 4 bases at V and 7 bases at J, with 17 bases between the two ends. CDR1 and CDR2 from the germline V gene are LNHDA and SQIVND (reference sequence). The CDR3 sequence: CASSTPDSFREQYF. The DNA of the CDR3 is TGTGCCAGTAGTACGCCGGACAGTTTTAGGGAGCAGTACTTC.

In this sample, this clone is medium-sized. The chain combines TRBV11-3 with TRBJ1-6; 7 bases are shared with TRBD1. CDR1 and CDR2 from the germline V gene are SGHNT and YENEEA. The length of the CDR3 is 14 residues. V gave up 5 bases and J gave up 9 bases; unmatched junction bases: 7. The chain's CDR3 is CASSVGQVSSPLHF. CDR3 in DNA: TGTGCCAGCAGCGTCGGACAGGTGAGTTCACCCCTCCACTTT.

By sample share, this clone is large. This chain uses TRBV4-1 with TRBJ1-2, with D perhaps TRBD1 (5 bases). Trimming removed 1 base at V and 4 bases at J, with 10 bases between. Germline lookup yields CDR1 MGHRA and CDR2 YSYEKL. This CDR3 has 14 residues. CDR3 sequence reads: CASSQVRGSYGYTF. The DNA of the CDR3 is TGCGCCAGCAGCCAAGTTAGGGGTTCCTATGGCTACACCTTC.

This clone was counted only a few times. The chain combines TRBV19 with TRBJ2-1; D not resolved. V was cut by 1 base and J by 1 base, with 8 bases left in between. CDR1 and CDR2 (germline): LNHDA, SQIVND (reference sequence). CDR3 length: 15 residues. The CDR3 sequence is CASSIGQRSYNEQFF. The CDR3 nucleotides are TGTGCCAGTAGTATAGGCCAGAGATCCTACAATGAGCAGTTCTTC.

The V and J genes are TRBV25-1 and TRBJ1-6; possible D gene TRBD1, 6 bases. This CDR3 has 14 residues. Germline V gene lookup returns CDR1 MGHDK and CDR2 SYGVNS. Trimming removed 5 bases at V and 5 bases at J, with 10 bases between. CDR3 region: CASSTGTDNSPLHF. Here the CDR3 DNA reads TGTGCCAGCAGTACAGGGACGGATAATTCACCCCTCCACTTT.

This clone was found once. This chain connects TRBV28 to TRBJ1-6; D is possibly TRBD1 (6 bases). The CDR3 is made up of 13 amino acids. The V gene lost 10 bases and the J gene lost 5 bases, with 12 bases spanning the gap. CDR1 and CDR2 from the germline V gene are MDHEN and SYDVKM. The CDR3 protein is CATEGGHNSPLHF. The CDR3 coding sequence is TGTGCCACCGAAGGGGGACATAATTCACCCCTCCACTTT.